Following are 13 T cell receptor beta chains from one sample sequenced in a study of blood T cell repertoires in COVID-19. Method: immunoSEQ multiplex PCR; TCRdb's copy keeps in-frame clones and lacks some. The sample includes 100,000 to 150,000 clones, approximately 90% of them seen just once. The sequenced sample was peripheral blood. The receptors here all came from a man aged 60 to 69 with COVID-19, enrolled during active disease.

This clone was found once. V is TRBV30 and J is TRBJ1-2, with a weak D call TRBD1 (5 bases). The V end lost 5 bases, the J end lost 4 bases, and 14 bases lay between the germline ends. CDR1 and CDR2 from the germline V gene are GTSNPN and SVGIG (reference sequence). This CDR3 contains 13 residues. In nucleotides, the CDR3 is TGTGCCTGGGGACATCCGGAGGGCTATGGCTACACCTTC. Translated, it gives CAWGHPEGYGYTF.

The chain recombines TRBV2 with TRBJ2-5, with D hard to call. The V end was cut by 10 bases, the J end by 1 base, with 7 bases between. The CDR3 is 11 amino acids. The germline gives CDR1 SNHLY, CDR2 FYNNEI. CDR3 sequence (DNA): TGTGCCAAACAGATCCAAGAGACCCAGTACTTC. Protein product: CAKQIQETQYF.

The genes are TRBV19 and TRBJ2-3; 13 nucleotides line up with TRBD2. Trimming cost V 3 bases and J 2 bases; bases outside gene matches: 2. The CDR3 sequence is 16 residues long. CDR1 LNHDA and CDR2 SQIVND come from the germline V gene (reference sequence). The CDR3 protein is CASSIGLAGVTDTQYF. CDR3 bases: TGTGCCAGTAGTATCGGACTAGCGGGGGTCACAGATACGCAGTATTTT.

As to this clone: Other DNA sequences in the sample encode the same CDR3. The V and J genes are TRBV3-1 (or the pseudogene TRBV3-2) and TRBJ1-1, with TRBD1 matching over 9 bases. This CDR3 comprises 16 residues. Germline values: CDR1 LGHDT, CDR2 YNNKEL (reference sequence). Losses at the gene ends were 1 base for V and 0 bases for J; bases not matched to a gene: 3. The CDR3 region has the DNA TGTGCCAGCAGCCAAGGACAGGGGGGCATGAACACTGAAGCTTTCTTT. It is translated as CASSQGQGGMNTEAFF.

The CDR3 sequence: CASSDRGFTEAFF. DNA for the CDR3: TGTGCCAGCAGTGACAGGGGATTCACTGAAGCTTTCTTT. This rearrangement joins TRBV2 to TRBJ1-1, with D possibly TRBD1 on 6 matching bases. V lost 3 bases and J 4 bases, leaving 9 bases between the germline ends. The CDR3 contains 13 residues. In germline, CDR1 is SNHLY, CDR2 FYNNEI.

A single count supports this clone. The chain links TRBV9 to TRBJ1-1, with D unresolved. V was pared by 3 bases and J by 1 base, with 7 bases between. Germline CDR1 reads SGDLS; CDR2 reads YYNGEE. CDR3 length equals 13 residues. CDR3 DNA sequence: TGTGCCAGCAGCGCCCGACAGAACACTGAAGCTTTCTTT. It is translated as CASSARQNTEAFF. The variable domain in full, with the rest retrieved from reference TRBV9 and TRBJ1-1, is DSGVTQTPKHLITATGQRVTLRCSPRSGDLSVYWYQQSLDQGLQFLIQYYNGEERAKGNILERFSAQQFPDLHSELNLSSLELGDSALYFCASSARQNTEAFFGQGTRLTVV.

CDR3 DNA: TGTGCCAGCAGCTTAGATTTGTGGGAGGAGACCCAGTACTTC. Translated: CASSLDLWEETQYF. The V gene is TRBV7-2, the J gene TRBJ2-5; perhaps TRBD2 as D (5 bases). Trimming shortened V by 1 base and J by 5 bases, and 11 bases separated the two germline ends. The CDR3 consists of 14 residues. Germline V gene lookup returns CDR1 SGHTA and CDR2 FQGNSA.

The chain is built from TRBV28 and TRBJ2-7, with D tentatively TRBD2 (5 bases). Between the trimmed V and J ends, which lost 4 bases and 2 bases, there was a span of 12 bases. The CDR3 is 14 residues long. Germline V gene sequence: CDR1 MDHEN, CDR2 SYDVKM. CDR3 nucleotides: TGTGCCAGCAGTTCCGGAGGATTTACCTACGAGCAGTACTTC. Residues: CASSSGGFTYEQYF.

V usage is TRBV19 and J usage is TRBJ1-1, with 8 bases that match TRBD1. The CDR3 extends over 14 amino acids. After removal of 6 bases from V and 7 bases from J, the junction contained 10 bases not matched to a gene. Per germline, CDR1 LNHDA and CDR2 SQIVND (reference sequence). The CDR3 loop reads CASRWDRSFLEAFF. As DNA, the CDR3 is TGTGCCAGTAGGTGGGACAGGTCTTTCCTTGAAGCTTTCTTT. The complete variable domain, with remaining parts taken from reference TRBV19 and TRBJ1-1, reads DGGITQSPKYLFRKEGQNVTLSCEQNLNHDAMYWYRQDPGQGLRLIYYSQIVNDFQKGDIAEGYSVSREKKESFPLTVTSAQKNPTAFYLCASRWDRSFLEAFFGQGTRLTVV.

The CDR3 bases are TGTGCCAGTAGTGTCCGACAGGCGCGCTCCTATAATTCACCCCTCCACTTT. As protein: CASSVRQARSYNSPLHF. The genes are TRBV19 and TRBJ1-6; D might be TRBD1 (6 bases). This CDR3 has 17 residues. V lost 5 bases to trimming and J lost 0 bases, with 14 bases between them. Germline values: CDR1 LNHDA, CDR2 SQIVND (reference sequence).

The chain joins TRBV12-3 or TRBV12-4 to TRBJ2-7; the D gene is possibly TRBD1 (6 bases). This CDR3 contains 13 residues. Trimming left V 1 base short and J 3 bases short, with 7 bases between. CDR3 protein: CASSLEDSYEQYF. As DNA, the CDR3 is TGTGCCAGCAGTTTAGAGGACAGCTACGAGCAGTACTTC.

The chain has TRBV7-8 and TRBJ2-1, with 12 bases identical to TRBD2. The J segment lost 3 bases and the V segment lost 5 bases, leaving 2 bases of the junction unmatched. CDR1 and CDR2 (germline): SGHVS, FQNEAQ. The CDR3 is made up of 15 amino acids. CDR3: CASSPTSGGYNEQFF. The CDR3 DNA is TGTGCCAGCAGCCCGACTAGCGGGGGCTACAATGAGCAGTTCTTC.

This clone has just one count. The V and J genes are TRBV5-6 and TRBJ1-5; D is undetermined. The CDR3 has 15 residues. Germline V gene data show CDR1 as SGHDT and CDR2 as YYEEEE. The V end was cut by 1 base, the J end by 5 bases, with 13 bases between. CDR3 DNA: TGTGCCAGCAGCTTGTATGAGGGTTTTCATCAGCCCCAGCATTTT. Translation gives CASSLYEGFHQPQHF. The full variable domain, its missing parts supplied by reference TRBV5-6 and TRBJ1-5, is DAGVTQSPTHLIKTRGQQVTLRCSPKSGHDTVSWYQQALGQGPQFIFQYYEEEERQRGNFPDRFSGHQFPNYSSELNVNALLLGDSALYLCASSLYEGFHQPQHFGDGTRLSIL.